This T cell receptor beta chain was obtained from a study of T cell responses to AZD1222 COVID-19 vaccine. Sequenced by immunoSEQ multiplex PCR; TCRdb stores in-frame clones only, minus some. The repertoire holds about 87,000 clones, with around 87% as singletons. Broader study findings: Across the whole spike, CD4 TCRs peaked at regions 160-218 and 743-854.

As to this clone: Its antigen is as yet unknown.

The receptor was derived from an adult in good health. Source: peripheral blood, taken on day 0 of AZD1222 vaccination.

DNA of the CDR3: TGTGCCAGCAGCCGGAGCTCCTATAATTCACCCCTCCACTTT. As protein: CASSRSSYNSPLHF. The J gene is TRBJ1-6, the V gene TRBV7-3; D is unresolved. The CDR3 is 14 amino acids. The V end lost 5 bases, the J end lost 0 bases, and 5 bases lay between the germline ends. The germline V gene encodes CDR1 SGHTA and CDR2 FQGTGA.